A single sample gave rise to the 25 T cell receptor beta chains below, sequenced in a study of shared clonotypes between healthy human individuals. Naive CD8 populations comprised CD45RO-negative cells positively selected for CCR7, excluding terminally differentiated effector memory CD45RA+ cells. Repertoires were generated with immunoSEQ multiplex PCR, while TCRdb's copy carries only in-frame clones and drops some. Here the sample spans some 2,100,000 clones, under 95% being singletons. Sequenced: naive CD8+ T cells from PBMCs. These receptors all come from a man between 18 and 29 years old in good health. Some clones in this sample may be carry-over from other donors' samples.

The rearrangement links TRBV9 to TRBJ2-1; possibly TRBD1 or TRBD2 for D (6 bases each). CDR1 and CDR2 from the germline V gene are SGDLS and YYNGEE. Deletions cut 7 bases from V and 5 bases from J, with 10 bases between. The CDR3 loop spans 12 amino acids. CDR3 sequence: CASEGGNNEQFF. The CDR3 nucleotides are TGTGCCAGCGAAGGGGGGAACAATGAGCAGTTCTTC. Together with reference TRBV9 and TRBJ2-1, the CDR3 gives the full variable domain: DSGVTQTPKHLITATGQRVTLRCSPRSGDLSVYWYQQSLDQGLQFLIQYYNGEERAKGNILERFSAQQFPDLHSELNLSSLELGDSALYFCASEGGNNEQFFGPGTRLTVL.

A remark on this clone: The same CDR3 can be traced to other DNA sequences in this sample. V and J are TRBV6-5 and TRBJ2-5; D call uncertain. CDR3 length equals 13 residues. V shed 2 bases and J shed 3 bases, with 7 bases lying between them. Germline CDR1 is MNHEY and CDR2 is SVGAGI. The CDR3 bases are TGTGCCAGCAGTTACGGTTTGAAAGAGACCCAGTACTTC. It encodes CASSYGLKETQYF.

Only one count was recorded for this clone. V is TRBV27 and J is TRBJ1-1; maybe TRBD1 (5 bases). The CDR3 is made up of 16 amino acids. V gave up 1 base and J gave up 1 base, with 13 bases separating them. Germline assignment: CDR1 MNHEY and CDR2 SMNVEV (reference sequence). CDR3 protein: CASSLLVSGSNTEAFF. Written as DNA, the CDR3 is TGTGCCAGCAGTTTATTAGTCTCAGGGTCGAACACTGAAGCTTTCTTT.

This chain links TRBV2 with TRBJ2-5, with D maybe TRBD1 (6 bases). The J call is uncertain, as TRBJ2-7 better fits the DNA end. The CDR3 is made up of 14 amino acids. Germline lookup yields CDR1 SNHLY and CDR2 FYNNEI. In DNA, the CDR3 is TGTGCCAGCAGACACAGGGCGCACTCCTACGAGCAGTACTTC. This codes for CASRHRAHSYEQYF.

This clone was recorded a few times. The rearrangement links TRBV30 to TRBJ1-1, with D perhaps TRBD1 (6 bases). V gave up 3 bases and J gave up 5 bases, with 16 bases separating them. The V gene's germline CDR1 is GTSNPN and CDR2 SVGIG (reference sequence). This CDR3 comprises 14 residues. The CDR3 sequence is CAWRFTGKGTEAFF. CDR3 in DNA: TGTGCCTGGAGGTTCACAGGGAAGGGAACTGAAGCTTTCTTT.

The chain combines TRBV2 with TRBJ2-1; the match to TRBD2 covers 7 bases. The germline CDR1 and CDR2 sequences are SNHLY and FYNNEI. The V segment lost 2 bases and the J segment 0 bases; nucleotides outside the gene matches: 7. The CDR3 sequence is 17 residues long. In nucleotides, the CDR3 is TGTGCCAGCAGTGAACCCGTCGCTAGCGGCTCCTACAATGAGCAGTTCTTC. Translating gives CASSEPVASGSYNEQFF.

This chain connects TRBV6-4 to TRBJ1-2; D is unclear. CDR3 length: 15 amino acids. CDR1 MRHNA and CDR2 SNTAGT come from the germline V gene. Trimming cost V 5 bases and J 4 bases, with 17 bases left between them. The CDR3 DNA reads TGTGCCAGCAGTCCCGGACCCCCAGGAGGCTATGGCTACACCTTC. It translates to CASSPGPPGGYGYTF.

The chain uses TRBV10-2 and TRBJ2-7; perhaps TRBD1 as D (5 bases). Looked up from germline, CDR1 is WSHSY and CDR2 is SAAADI. Trimming took 4 bases from V and 0 from J, leaving 10 bases between them. The CDR3 loop spans 14 amino acids. The CDR3 nucleotides read TGCGCCAGCAGTGGCGACAGTCGCTCCTACGAGCAGTACTTC. Amino acid sequence: CASSGDSRSYEQYF.

A few counts support this clone. This may come from a read error, since a much larger clone is one base off. The chain employs TRBV5-4 and TRBJ1-1; D is perhaps TRBD1 (5 bases). Looked up from germline, CDR1 is SGHNT and CDR2 is YYREEE (reference sequence). The germline V and J ends were trimmed by 2 bases and 4 bases, with 6 bases remaining between them. This CDR3 spans 12 amino acids. CDR3 amino acids: CASSFGATEAFF. The CDR3 nucleotides are TGTGCCAGCAGCTTCGGGGCCACTGAAGCTTTCTTT. The variable domain in full, completed from reference TRBV5-4 and TRBJ1-1, reads ETGVTQSPTHLIKTRGQQVTLRCSSQSGHNTVSWYQQALGQGPQFIFQYYREEENGRGNFPPRFSGLQFPNYSSELNVNALELDDSALYLCASSFGATEAFFGQGTRLTVV.

The rearrangement uses TRBV14 and TRBJ1-1; D ambiguous. This CDR3 has 17 residues. Trimming left V 2 bases short and J 0 bases short, with 16 bases between. CDR1 is SGHDN and CDR2 is FVKESK in the germline V gene. CDR3 DNA sequence: TGTGCCAGCAGCCAAATGTCACCCTCAACACTGAACACTGAAGCTTTCTTT. It is translated as CASSQMSPSTLNTEAFF.

The chain has TRBV21-1 and TRBJ1-1; the table gives TRBD1 as D, unverified against the DNA. TRBV21-1 corresponds to a pseudogene. This CDR3 is built from 15 residues. CDR3 DNA sequence: TGTGCCAGCAGCAAAGGAAGGACAGCGAACACTGAAGCTTTCTTT. Protein product: CASSKGRTANTEAFF.

The chain combines TRBV4-1 with TRBJ2-7; 7 bases agree with TRBD1. After removal of 4 bases from V and 3 bases from J, the junction contained 3 bases not matched to a gene. Germline lookup yields CDR1 MGHRA and CDR2 YSYEKL. The CDR3 loop spans 13 amino acids. In nucleotides, the CDR3 is TGCGCCAGCAGCCCGGGACAGTACTACGAGCAGTACTTC. Encoded protein: CASSPGQYYEQYF.

The chain has TRBV20-1 and TRBJ2-5; D remains unclear. Germline assignment: CDR1 DFQATT and CDR2 SNEGSKA (reference sequence). This CDR3 has 9 amino acids. CDR3 in amino acids: CGWQETQYF. In nucleotides, the CDR3 is TGCGGGTGGCAAGAGACCCAGTACTTC.

The chain employs TRBV28 and TRBJ2-6; D might be TRBD1 (5 bases). With 1 base removed from V and 1 base from J, the gap between germline ends came to 14 bases. Germline V lookup: CDR1 MDHEN, CDR2 SYDVKM. The CDR3 is 18 residues long. The DNA for the CDR3 is TGTGCCAGCAGTTTATTCCAGGGCCGAGATTCTGGGGCCAACGTCCTGACTTTC. Residues: CASSLFQGRDSGANVLTF.

This chain joins TRBV19 and TRBJ2-7, with 8 bases identical to TRBD1. Germline lookup yields CDR1 LNHDA and CDR2 SQIVND (reference sequence). V was clipped by 4 bases and J by 2 bases; unmatched bases: 13. This CDR3 spans 17 amino acids. CDR3 sequence reads: CASSTPSETGDPYEQYF. CDR3 nucleotides: TGTGCCAGTAGTACGCCCTCCGAGACAGGGGACCCCTACGAGCAGTACTTC. Combining the CDR3 with reference TRBV19 and TRBJ2-7 gives the whole variable domain DGGITQSPKYLFRKEGQNVTLSCEQNLNHDAMYWYRQDPGQGLRLIYYSQIVNDFQKGDIAEGYSVSREKKESFPLTVTSAQKNPTAFYLCASSTPSETGDPYEQYFGPGTRLTVT.

In regard to this clone: Other DNA variants within this sample encode the same CDR3. This chain connects TRBV6-6 to TRBJ1-1; D remains ambiguous. CDR1 is MNHNY and CDR2 is SVGAGI in the germline V gene (reference sequence). Trimming took off 1 base at V and 0 bases at J, with 6 bases between the two ends. This CDR3 has 14 amino acids. For the CDR3, the DNA is TGTGCCAGCAGTTACTTGGCCCTGAACACTGAAGCTTTCTTT. This encodes CASSYLALNTEAFF.

The rearrangement uses TRBV27 and TRBJ1-2, with 8 nucleotides matching TRBD1. Germline CDR1 MNHEY, CDR2 SMNVEV (reference sequence). CDR3 length equals 15 residues. V lost 3 bases and J lost 0; bases outside the gene matches: 3. As DNA, the CDR3 is TGTGCCAGCAGTTTCCGGACAGGGTCTAACTATGGCTACACCTTC. Translating gives CASSFRTGSNYGYTF.

This clone was seen a handful of times. This rearrangement joins TRBV29-1 to TRBJ2-7; unclear D gene. Looked up from germline, CDR1 is SQVTM and CDR2 is ANQGSEA. The CDR3 loop spans 12 amino acids. V lost 2 bases and J 2 bases, leaving 7 bases between the germline ends. The CDR3 DNA reads as TGCAGCGTTGAAAAGACACCCTACGAGCAGTACTTC. Protein: CSVEKTPYEQYF.

The V call is TRBV11-2, the J call TRBJ2-7; 7 bases are a match to TRBD1. The V gene's germline CDR1 is SGHAT and CDR2 FQNNGV. There are 14 residues in the CDR3. Unmatched junction bases numbered 10, after V lost 6 bases and J lost 5 bases. The CDR3 loop reads CASRPRRTGDEQYF. CDR3 DNA sequence: TGTGCCAGCAGGCCACGCAGGACAGGAGACGAGCAGTACTTC.

This sequence joins TRBV6-6 and TRBJ2-7; TRBD2 matches at 10 bases. Unmatched junction bases numbered 8, after V lost 2 bases and J lost 4 bases. The CDR3 extends over 16 amino acids. CDR1 and CDR2 (germline): MNHNY, SVGAGI (reference sequence). The CDR3 region is CASSYGKAGGIYEQYF. Here the CDR3 DNA reads TGTGCCAGCAGTTACGGCAAAGCGGGAGGGATTTACGAGCAGTACTTC.

V gene TRBV2 combines with J gene TRBJ2-7; a weak D match, TRBD1 (5 bases). Germline assignment: CDR1 SNHLY and CDR2 FYNNEI. Trimming pared 2 bases from V and 2 bases from J, leaving 22 bases between. This CDR3 has 18 residues. The CDR3 bases are TGTGCCAGCAGTGAATCCGTCGGAAAGGGCCAAGGGGCCTACGAGCAGTACTTC. This sequence encodes CASSESVGKGQGAYEQYF. The full variable domain, completed using reference TRBV2 and TRBJ2-7, is EPEVTQTPSHQVTQMGQEVILRCVPISNHLYFYWYRQILGQKVEFLVSFYNNEISEKSEIFDDQFSVERPDGSNFTLKIRSTKLEDSAMYFCASSESVGKGQGAYEQYFGPGTRLTVT.

As concerns this clone: Other DNA variants within this sample encode the same CDR3. The chain links TRBV29-1 to TRBJ2-7, with TRBD1 matching 7 bases. The CDR3 has 12 amino acids. The germline V gene has CDR1 SQVTM and CDR2 ANQGSEA. Trimming took 4 bases from V and 2 from J; bases not matched to a gene: 2. In DNA form, the CDR3 reads TGCAGCGTTGGACAGGGTACCTACGAGCAGTACTTC. Amino acids: CSVGQGTYEQYF.

The chain recombines TRBV2 with TRBJ2-7, with 11 positions matching TRBD1. Germline lookup yields CDR1 SNHLY and CDR2 FYNNEI. CDR3 length: 18 residues. Germline trimming cut 7 bases from V and 3 bases from J; bases unmatched to any gene: 17. The CDR3 reads CASTGLTGQGEKHYEQYF. The DNA for the CDR3 is TGTGCCAGCACCGGCTTGACGGGACAGGGGGAAAAACACTACGAGCAGTACTTC.

The chain joins TRBV7-9 to TRBJ2-5, with TRBD1 matching 7 bases. V was clipped by 1 base and J by 7 bases; unmatched bases: 3. This CDR3 is built from 13 residues. The germline CDR1 and CDR2 sequences are SEHNR and FQNEAQ (reference sequence). In DNA form, the CDR3 reads TGTGCCAGCAGCTTAGAGGGGGCGGCGACCCAGTACTTC. It yields the protein CASSLEGAATQYF.

Of note for this clone: The sample carries other DNA sequences with the same CDR3. This chain joins TRBV5-4 and TRBJ1-2; the match to TRBD1 covers 7 bases. Germline V CDR1 and CDR2: SGHNT, YYREEE (reference sequence). J was trimmed by 2 bases and V by 3 bases; bases with no gene match: 4. The CDR3 is made up of 14 amino acids. Here the CDR3 DNA reads TGTGCCAGCAGCTCTGGACAGGCCAACTATGGCTACACCTTC. Protein product: CASSSGQANYGYTF.